A selection of T cell receptor beta chains follows, all from one sample in a study of cytomegalovirus exposure and HLA in healthy donors. This table comes from immunoSEQ multiplex PCR, and its TCRdb copy is limited to in-frame clones, with some not included. The sample has around 71,000 clones, roughly 94% seen once. Sequenced: PBMCs. All receptors derive from a man younger than 35 in good health and CMV-seropositive. CDR3s include the opening cysteine and the closing phenylalanine or tryptophan. Each record gives: V gene, J gene, clone size, D gene, CDR3 length, CDR3 DNA, CDR3 protein. The D gene is left open where the match is weak. Only some rows state a clone size, as once, few, many or a class for expanded clones.

V gene: TRBV28; J gene: TRBJ1-6; clone size: .; D gene: TRBD1; CDR3 length: 15; CDR3 DNA: TGTGCCAGCAGTTTAGTCCCGGGACAGGGATCACCCCTCCACTTT; CDR3 protein: CASSLVPGQGSPLHF
V gene: TRBV5-1; J gene: TRBJ2-4; clone size: .; D gene: .; CDR3 length: 16; CDR3 DNA: TGCGCCAGCAGCTTGACCCCCCAGGGGGCCAAAAACATTCAGTACTTC; CDR3 protein: CASSLTPQGAKNIQYF
V gene: TRBV29-1; J gene: TRBJ2-5; clone size: .; D gene: TRBD2; CDR3 length: 13; CDR3 DNA: TGCAGCGTTGACTTAGCGGGTGGTGAGACCCAGTACTTC; CDR3 protein: CSVDLAGGETQYF
V gene: TRBV6-1; J gene: TRBJ2-5; clone size: .; D gene: .; CDR3 length: 13; CDR3 DNA: TGTGCCAGCAGTAAGAGGGAGTGGGAGACCCAGTACTTC; CDR3 protein: CASSKREWETQYF
V gene: TRBV6-5; J gene: TRBJ1-5; clone size: .; D gene: .; CDR3 length: 14; CDR3 DNA: TGTGCCAGCAGTTCCTGGGAGGGGGGTCAGCCCCAGCATTTT; CDR3 protein: CASSSWEGGQPQHF
V gene: TRBV7-6; J gene: TRBJ2-7; clone size: .; D gene: .; CDR3 length: 16; CDR3 DNA: TGTGCCAGCAGCTTAGAAGACAGCCCCCTGCCCTACGAGCAGTACTTC; CDR3 protein: CASSLEDSPLPYEQYF
V gene: TRBV29-1; J gene: TRBJ2-5; clone size: .; D gene: TRBD2; CDR3 length: 13; CDR3 DNA: TGCAGCGTTAGAAAGCGGGAGACGGAGACCCAGTACTTC; CDR3 protein: CSVRKRETETQYF
V gene: TRBV9; J gene: TRBJ1-1; clone size: .; D gene: .; CDR3 length: 15; CDR3 DNA: TGTGCCAGCAGCAAAGAAGGGAGCATGAACACTGAAGCTTTCTTT; CDR3 protein: CASSKEGSMNTEAFF
V gene: TRBV27; J gene: TRBJ2-1; clone size: once; D gene: TRBD2; CDR3 length: 15; CDR3 DNA: TGTGCCAGCAGTTTGGGTAGCGGGTACGCCGGTGAGCAGTTCTTC; CDR3 protein: CASSLGSGYAGEQFF
V gene: TRBV28; J gene: TRBJ1-2; clone size: .; D gene: .; CDR3 length: 12; CDR3 DNA: TGTGCCAGCACCCAACAGGGAGATGGCTACACCTTC; CDR3 protein: CASTQQGDGYTF
V gene: TRBV19; J gene: TRBJ2-7; clone size: once; D gene: TRBD1; CDR3 length: 15; CDR3 DNA: TGTGCCACCGCCGGAACCGGGACAGGCACCTACGAGCAGTACTTC; CDR3 protein: CATAGTGTGTYEQYF
V gene: TRBV7-2; J gene: TRBJ2-1; clone size: .; D gene: TRBD2; CDR3 length: 17; CDR3 DNA: TGTGCCAGCAGCGTCGGACTAGCGGGGTACTCCTACAATGAGCAGTTCTTC; CDR3 protein: CASSVGLAGYSYNEQFF
V gene: TRBV27; J gene: TRBJ2-5; clone size: once; D gene: TRBD2; CDR3 length: 16; CDR3 DNA: TGTGCCAGCAGTTCCCGGACTAGCGGGAATGTGGAGACCCAGTACTTC; CDR3 protein: CASSSRTSGNVETQYF
V gene: TRBV6-5; J gene: TRBJ2-7; clone size: .; D gene: TRBD1; CDR3 length: 15; CDR3 DNA: TGTGCCAGCAGCTGGGGACAGGGGGGACTCCACGAGCAGTACTTC; CDR3 protein: CASSWGQGGLHEQYF
V gene: TRBV2; J gene: TRBJ2-1; clone size: .; D gene: .; CDR3 length: 10; CDR3 DNA: TGTGCCAGCGGGGGGAATGAGCAGTTCTTC; CDR3 protein: CASGGNEQFF
V gene: TRBV5-4; J gene: TRBJ2-3; clone size: .; D gene: TRBD1; CDR3 length: 15; CDR3 DNA: TGTGCCAGCAGTCAGACCGGGACAGGCACAGATACGCAGTATTTT; CDR3 protein: CASSQTGTGTDTQYF
V gene: TRBV11-2; J gene: TRBJ1-4; clone size: .; D gene: .; CDR3 length: 14; CDR3 DNA: TGTGCCAGCAGCTTAGGCAGTTTTAATGAAAAACTGTTTTTT; CDR3 protein: CASSLGSFNEKLFF